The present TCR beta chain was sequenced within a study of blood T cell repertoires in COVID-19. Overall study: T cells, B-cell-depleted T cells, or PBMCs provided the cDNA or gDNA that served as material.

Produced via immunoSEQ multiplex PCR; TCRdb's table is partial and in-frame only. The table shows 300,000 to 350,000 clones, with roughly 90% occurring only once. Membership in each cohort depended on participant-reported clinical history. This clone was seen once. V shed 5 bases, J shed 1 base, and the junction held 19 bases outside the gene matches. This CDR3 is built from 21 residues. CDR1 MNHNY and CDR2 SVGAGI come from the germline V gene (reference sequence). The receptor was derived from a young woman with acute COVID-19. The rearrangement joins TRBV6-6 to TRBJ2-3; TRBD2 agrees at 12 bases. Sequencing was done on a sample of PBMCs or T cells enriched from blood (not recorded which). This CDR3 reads CASSLLGLAGKVSTGTDTQYF. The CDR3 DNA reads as TGTGCCAGCAGTCTGCTCGGACTAGCGGGAAAGGTTTCTACTGGCACAGATACGCAGTATTTT.